The clone carrying this T cell receptor (beta chain) came up a few times. What it binds is unknown. As to treatment: approximately nine-day PBMC culture with coronavirus spike peptide pools or control peptides (ViraFEST assay). The ViraFEST method relied on peptide pools to expand antigen-specific T cells, followed by TCR sequencing. This record belongs to a study of vaccination and CD4 T cells after COVID-19. The wider study: Participants were given two doses of BNT162b2 or mRNA-1273 vaccine.

Germline CDR1 and CDR2: SGHNT and YYREEE (reference sequence). This CDR3 comprises 15 residues. Trimming left V 2 bases short and J 4 bases short, with 15 bases between. Once obtained from cultured CD4+ T cells, the DNA was sequenced using the Oncomine TCR Beta short-read assay. A single record per CDR3 protein comes from TCRdb applying MiXCR to the PCR reads. The table lists about 20,000 distinct CDR3 sequences, about 53% of them singletons. The chain is built from TRBV5-4 and TRBJ2-5; D remains ambiguous. The sequence derives from a human donor who had recovered from COVID-19. Sequencing was carried out using CD4+ T cells from blood, cultured in vitro. The CDR3 region is CASSFNKGSGETQYF. DNA for the CDR3: TGTGCCAGCAGCTTTAATAAGGGTTCGGGAGAGACCCAGTACTTC.